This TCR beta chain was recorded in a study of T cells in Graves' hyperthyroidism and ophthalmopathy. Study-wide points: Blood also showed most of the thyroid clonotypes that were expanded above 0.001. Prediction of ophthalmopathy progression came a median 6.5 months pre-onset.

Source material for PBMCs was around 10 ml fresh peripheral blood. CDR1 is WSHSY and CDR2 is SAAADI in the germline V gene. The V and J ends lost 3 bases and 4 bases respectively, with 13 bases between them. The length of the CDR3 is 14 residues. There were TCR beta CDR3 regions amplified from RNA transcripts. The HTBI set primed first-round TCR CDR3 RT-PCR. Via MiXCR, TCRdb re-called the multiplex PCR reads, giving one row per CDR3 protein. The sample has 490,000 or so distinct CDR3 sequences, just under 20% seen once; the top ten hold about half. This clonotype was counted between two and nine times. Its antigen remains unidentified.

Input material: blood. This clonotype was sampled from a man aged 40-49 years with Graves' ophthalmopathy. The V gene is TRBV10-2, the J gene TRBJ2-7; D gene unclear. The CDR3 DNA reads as TGCGCCAGCAGTGAATCAGGATCCCCTTACGAGCAGTACTTC. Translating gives CASSESGSPYEQYF.